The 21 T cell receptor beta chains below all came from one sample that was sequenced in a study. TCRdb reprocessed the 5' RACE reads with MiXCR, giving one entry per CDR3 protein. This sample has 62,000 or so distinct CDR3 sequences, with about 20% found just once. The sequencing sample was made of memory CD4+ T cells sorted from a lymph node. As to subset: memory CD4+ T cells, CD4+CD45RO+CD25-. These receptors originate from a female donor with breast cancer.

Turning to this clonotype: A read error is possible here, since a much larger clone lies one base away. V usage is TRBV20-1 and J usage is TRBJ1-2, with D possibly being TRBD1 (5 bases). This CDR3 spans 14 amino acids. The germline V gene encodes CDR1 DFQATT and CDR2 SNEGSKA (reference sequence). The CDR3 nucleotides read TGCAGTGCTAGTTCCCGAAAGGGGAACTATGACTACACCTTC. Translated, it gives CSASSRKGNYDYTF.

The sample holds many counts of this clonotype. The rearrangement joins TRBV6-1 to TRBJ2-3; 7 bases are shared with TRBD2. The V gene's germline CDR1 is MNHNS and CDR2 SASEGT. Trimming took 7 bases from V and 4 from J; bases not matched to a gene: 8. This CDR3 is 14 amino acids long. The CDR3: CASTGGSLADTQYF. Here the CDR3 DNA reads TGTGCCAGCACCGGCGGGAGTTTGGCAGATACGCAGTATTTT.

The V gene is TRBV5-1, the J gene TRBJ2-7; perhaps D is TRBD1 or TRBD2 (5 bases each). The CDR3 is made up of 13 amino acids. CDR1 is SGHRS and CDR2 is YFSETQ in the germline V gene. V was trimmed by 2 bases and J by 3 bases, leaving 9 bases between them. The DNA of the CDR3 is TGCGCCAGCAGCTTCGGGGCAAACTACGAGCAGTACTTC. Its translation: CASSFGANYEQYF.

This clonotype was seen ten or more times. The CDR3 DNA is TGTGCCAGCAGCTTAGATCGCGAGACCCAGTACTTC. The encoded protein is CASSLDRETQYF. The chain is built from TRBV11-2 and TRBJ2-5; no firm D call. Trimming took off 0 bases at V and 5 bases at J, with 4 bases between the two ends. The CDR3 loop spans 12 amino acids. The germline CDR1 and CDR2 sequences are SGHAT and FQNNGV.

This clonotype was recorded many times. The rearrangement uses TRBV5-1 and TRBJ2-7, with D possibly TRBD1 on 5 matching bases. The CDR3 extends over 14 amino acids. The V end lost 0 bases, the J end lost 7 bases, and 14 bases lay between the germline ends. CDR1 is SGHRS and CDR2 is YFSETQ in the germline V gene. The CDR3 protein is CASSLGGSSWEQYF. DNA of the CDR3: TGCGCCAGCAGCTTGGGGGGCTCATCGTGGGAGCAGTACTTC.

The CDR3 loop reads CASSSGGGRGNTEAFF. The CDR3, as DNA: TGCGCCAGCAGCTCCGGAGGGGGACGGGGGAACACTGAAGCTTTCTTT. The chain is built from TRBV5-1 and TRBJ1-1; maybe TRBD1 (6 bases). The germline V and J ends were trimmed by 3 bases and 1 base, with 16 bases remaining between them. CDR1 SGHRS and CDR2 YFSETQ come from the germline V gene. The CDR3 has 16 residues.

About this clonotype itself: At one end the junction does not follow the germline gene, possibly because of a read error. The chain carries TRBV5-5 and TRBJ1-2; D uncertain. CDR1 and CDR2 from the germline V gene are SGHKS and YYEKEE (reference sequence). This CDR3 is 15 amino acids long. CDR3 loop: CASSHRGGANYDYTF. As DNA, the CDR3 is TGTGCCAGCAGCCACAGAGGTGGAGCTAACTATGACTACACCTTC.

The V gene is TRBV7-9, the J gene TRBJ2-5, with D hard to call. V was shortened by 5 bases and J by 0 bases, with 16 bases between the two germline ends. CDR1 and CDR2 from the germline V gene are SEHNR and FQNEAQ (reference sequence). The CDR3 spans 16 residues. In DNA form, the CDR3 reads TGTGCCAGCAGCCCGGGTAAAATCCAGTACCAAGAGACCCAGTACTTC. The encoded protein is CASSPGKIQYQETQYF.

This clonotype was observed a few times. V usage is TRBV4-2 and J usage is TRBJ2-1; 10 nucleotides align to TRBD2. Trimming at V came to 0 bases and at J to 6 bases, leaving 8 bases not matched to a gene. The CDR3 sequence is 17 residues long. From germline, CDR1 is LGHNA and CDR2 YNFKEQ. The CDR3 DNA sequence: TGTGCCAGCAGCCAAGAGGCTAGCGGGGGACTCACCAATGAGCAGTTCTTC. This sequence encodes CASSQEASGGLTNEQFF.

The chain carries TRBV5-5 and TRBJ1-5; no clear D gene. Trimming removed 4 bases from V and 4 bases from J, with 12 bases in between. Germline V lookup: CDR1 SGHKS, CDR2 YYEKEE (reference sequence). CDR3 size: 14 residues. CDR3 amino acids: CASSPGSSNQPQHF. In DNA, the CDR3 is TGTGCCAGCAGCCCGGGGAGTTCGAATCAGCCCCAGCATTTT.

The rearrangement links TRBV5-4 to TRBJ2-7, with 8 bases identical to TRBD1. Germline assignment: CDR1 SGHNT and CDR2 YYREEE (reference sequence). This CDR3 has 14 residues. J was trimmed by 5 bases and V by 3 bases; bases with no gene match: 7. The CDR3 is CASSSQMTGDEQYF. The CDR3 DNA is TGTGCCAGCAGCTCCCAAATGACAGGGGACGAGCAGTACTTC.

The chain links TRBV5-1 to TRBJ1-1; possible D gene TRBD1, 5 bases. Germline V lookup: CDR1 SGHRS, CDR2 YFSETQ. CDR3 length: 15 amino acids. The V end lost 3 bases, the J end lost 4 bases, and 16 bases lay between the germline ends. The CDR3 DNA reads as TGCGCCAGCAGCTCGGAAGGTCAGGGAGGCACTGAAGCTTTCTTT. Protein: CASSSEGQGGTEAFF.

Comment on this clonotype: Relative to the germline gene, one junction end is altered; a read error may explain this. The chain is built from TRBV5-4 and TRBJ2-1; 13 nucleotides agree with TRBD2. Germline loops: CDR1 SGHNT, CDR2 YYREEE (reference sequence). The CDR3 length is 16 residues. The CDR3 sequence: CASSSGLAGAYKEQFF. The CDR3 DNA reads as TGTGCCAGCAGCAGCGGACTAGCGGGAGCCTACAAGGAGCAGTTCTTC.

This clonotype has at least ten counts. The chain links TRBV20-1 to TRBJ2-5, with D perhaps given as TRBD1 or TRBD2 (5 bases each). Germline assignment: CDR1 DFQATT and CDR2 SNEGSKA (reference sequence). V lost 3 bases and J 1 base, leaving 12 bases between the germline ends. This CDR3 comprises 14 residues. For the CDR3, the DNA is TGCAGTGCTAGGGAGTTGGGACCCCAAGAGACCCAGTACTTC. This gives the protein CSARELGPQETQYF.

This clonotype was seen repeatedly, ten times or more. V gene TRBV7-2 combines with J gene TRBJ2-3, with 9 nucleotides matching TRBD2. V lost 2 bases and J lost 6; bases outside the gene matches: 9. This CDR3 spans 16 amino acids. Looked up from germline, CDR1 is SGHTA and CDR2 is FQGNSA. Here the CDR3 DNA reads TGTGCCAGCAGCTTACAGGGTAGCGGGGGCTCTGATACGCAGTATTTT. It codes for CASSLQGSGGSDTQYF.

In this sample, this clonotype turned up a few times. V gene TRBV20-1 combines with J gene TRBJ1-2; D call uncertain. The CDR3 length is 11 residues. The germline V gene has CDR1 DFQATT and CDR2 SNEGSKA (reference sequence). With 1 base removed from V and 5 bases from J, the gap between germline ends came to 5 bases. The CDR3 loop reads CSARAKYGYTF. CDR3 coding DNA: TGCAGTGCTAGAGCGAAGTATGGCTACACCTTC.

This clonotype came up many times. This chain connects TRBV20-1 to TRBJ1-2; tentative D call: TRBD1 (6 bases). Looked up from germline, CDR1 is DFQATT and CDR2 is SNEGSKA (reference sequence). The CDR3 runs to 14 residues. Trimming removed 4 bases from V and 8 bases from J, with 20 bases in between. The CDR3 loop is CSAIANGRGRGYTF. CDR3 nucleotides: TGCAGTGCTATCGCTAATGGCAGGGGTCGGGGCTACACCTTC.

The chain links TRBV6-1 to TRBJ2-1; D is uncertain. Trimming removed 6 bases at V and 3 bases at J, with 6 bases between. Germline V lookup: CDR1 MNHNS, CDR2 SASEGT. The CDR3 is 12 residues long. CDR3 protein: CASRFDYNEQFF. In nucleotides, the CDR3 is TGTGCCAGCAGATTCGACTACAATGAGCAGTTCTTC.

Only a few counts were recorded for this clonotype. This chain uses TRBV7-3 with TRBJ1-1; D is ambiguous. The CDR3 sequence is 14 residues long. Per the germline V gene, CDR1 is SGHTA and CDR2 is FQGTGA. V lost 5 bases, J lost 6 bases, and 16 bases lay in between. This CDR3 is CASSPQAGNPEAFF. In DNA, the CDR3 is TGTGCCAGCAGCCCCCAGGCCGGGAATCCTGAAGCTTTCTTT.

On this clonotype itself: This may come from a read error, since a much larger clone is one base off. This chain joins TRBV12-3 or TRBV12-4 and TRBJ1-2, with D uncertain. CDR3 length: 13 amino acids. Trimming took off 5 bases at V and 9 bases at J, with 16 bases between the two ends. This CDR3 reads CASSTPERSRYTF. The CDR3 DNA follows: TGTGCCAGCAGTACCCCGGAACGATCACGCTACACCTTC.

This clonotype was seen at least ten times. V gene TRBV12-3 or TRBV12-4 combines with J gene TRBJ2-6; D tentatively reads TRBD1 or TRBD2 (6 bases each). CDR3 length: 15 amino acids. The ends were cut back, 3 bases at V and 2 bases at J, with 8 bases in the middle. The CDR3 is CASSLRGAGANVLTF. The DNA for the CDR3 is TGTGCCAGCAGTTTGAGGGGGGCTGGGGCCAACGTCCTGACTTTC.